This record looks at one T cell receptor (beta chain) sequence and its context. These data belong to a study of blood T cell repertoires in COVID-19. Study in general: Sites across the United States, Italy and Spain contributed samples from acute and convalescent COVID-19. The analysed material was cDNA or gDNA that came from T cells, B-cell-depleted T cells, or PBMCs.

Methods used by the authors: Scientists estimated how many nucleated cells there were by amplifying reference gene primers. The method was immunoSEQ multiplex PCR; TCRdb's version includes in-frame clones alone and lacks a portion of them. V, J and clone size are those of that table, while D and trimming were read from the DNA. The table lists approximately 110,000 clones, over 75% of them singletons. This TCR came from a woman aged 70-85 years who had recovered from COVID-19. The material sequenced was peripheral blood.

DNA of the CDR3: TGTGCCAGCAGCACGCACAGGGGGAACACTGAAGCTTTCTTT. It specifies CASSTHRGNTEAFF. The rearrangement uses TRBV5-4 and TRBJ1-1; 7 bases are shared with TRBD1. The germline CDR1 and CDR2 sequences are SGHNT and YYREEE (reference sequence). The junction had 4 bases not matched to a gene; V was cut back by 4 bases and J by 1 base. The CDR3 runs 14 residues.